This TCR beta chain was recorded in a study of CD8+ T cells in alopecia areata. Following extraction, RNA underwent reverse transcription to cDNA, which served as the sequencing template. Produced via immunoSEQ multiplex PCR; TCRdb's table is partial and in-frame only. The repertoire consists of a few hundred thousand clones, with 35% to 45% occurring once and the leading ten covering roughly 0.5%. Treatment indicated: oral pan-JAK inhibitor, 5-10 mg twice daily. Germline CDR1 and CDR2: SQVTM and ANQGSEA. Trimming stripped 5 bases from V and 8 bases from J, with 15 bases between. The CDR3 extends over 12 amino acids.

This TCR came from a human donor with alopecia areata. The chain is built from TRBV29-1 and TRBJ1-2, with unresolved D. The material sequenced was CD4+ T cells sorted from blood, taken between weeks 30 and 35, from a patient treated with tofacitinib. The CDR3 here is CSVYQSPRGYTF. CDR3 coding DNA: TGCAGCGTTTATCAGTCACCGAGAGGCTACACCTTC.